These 32 T cell receptor beta chains originate from one sample sequenced in a study of post-analysis software for immune sequencing data. Presence of unique molecular identifiers characterized the TCR beta cDNA libraries. One entry per CDR3 protein, called by TCRdb with MiXCR from the PCR reads. Here the sample spans 820,000 or so distinct CDR3 sequences, under 70% being singletons. For these TCRs, the target antigens are not known. Study conclusions and caveats: Relative to controls, patients had five TRBV segments at higher frequency, with TRBV5-6, TRBV5-1 and TRBV20-1 among these.

What was sequenced was blood. The source of these receptors is a girl aged 5 to 17 with multiple sclerosis.

The genes are TRBV20-1 and TRBJ2-1; 11 bases match TRBD2. Germline V gene lookup returns CDR1 DFQATT and CDR2 SNEGSKA (reference sequence). The CDR3 length is 17 residues. Trimming took 3 bases from V and 7 from J; bases not matched to a gene: 14. CDR3: CSARVLAGVTQGNEQFF. In DNA form, the CDR3 reads TGCAGTGCTAGGGTACTAGCGGGGGTTACGCAAGGTAATGAGCAGTTCTTC.

The J gene is TRBJ2-1, the V gene TRBV5-1; D could derive from TRBD1 or TRBD2 (5 bases each). The CDR3 consists of 15 residues. The V end was cut by 7 bases, the J end by 7 bases, with 21 bases between. From germline, CDR1 is SGHRS and CDR2 YFSETQ. DNA for the CDR3: TGCGCCAGCCGACTGTTGGGGGACCTAGGGAATGAGCAGTTCTTC. This gives the protein CASRLLGDLGNEQFF.

The chain couples TRBV6-5 to TRBJ1-2; D call uncertain. The V and J ends lost 6 bases and 4 bases respectively, with 18 bases between them. The CDR3 spans 15 residues. The V gene's germline CDR1 is MNHEY and CDR2 SVGAGI. The CDR3 region is CASSTGDAGSYGYTF. The DNA of the CDR3 is TGTGCCAGCAGCACTGGGGATGCGGGGTCCTATGGCTACACCTTC.

This clonotype appeared a few times. The chain is built from TRBV20-1 and TRBJ2-5; D might be TRBD2 (6 bases). V lost 6 bases to trimming and J lost 1 base, with 15 bases between them. The length of the CDR3 is 14 residues. Germline values: CDR1 DFQATT, CDR2 SNEGSKA (reference sequence). The CDR3 loop reads CSARLAWGQETQYF. DNA of the CDR3: TGCAGTGCCCGGCTAGCGTGGGGCCAAGAGACCCAGTACTTC.

The CDR3 bases are TGTGCCAGCAGTTTTGGGACAGGGGGATCTCTACGAACGCAGTACTTC. This sequence encodes CASSFGTGGSLRTQYF. The rearrangement joins TRBV6-5 to TRBJ2-7; 11 bases line up with TRBD1. Trimming cost V 4 bases and J 9 bases; bases outside gene matches: 14. Germline lookup yields CDR1 MNHEY and CDR2 SVGAGI. The CDR3 is made up of 16 amino acids.

J is TRBJ2-1 and V is TRBV20-1, with a tentative D call TRBD2 (5 bases). Per germline, CDR1 DFQATT and CDR2 SNEGSKA (reference sequence). This CDR3 has 16 residues. Trimming removed 1 base from V and 9 bases from J, with 22 bases in between. The CDR3 sequence is CSARVQFLGPRGEQFF. CDR3 in DNA: TGCAGTGCTAGAGTTCAATTCCTAGGGCCCCGGGGTGAGCAGTTCTTC.

This clonotype was counted a few times. The gene calls are TRBV3-1 and TRBJ2-6, with 12 bases lining up with TRBD2. The CDR3 runs to 16 residues. V gave up 4 bases and J gave up 4 bases; unmatched junction bases: 2. Germline V gives CDR1 LGHDT, CDR2 YNNKEL (reference sequence). As DNA, the CDR3 is TGTGCCAGCAGCCCTAGCGGGGGGGCCGGGGCCAACGTCCTGACTTTC. Amino acid sequence: CASSPSGGAGANVLTF.

The rearrangement links TRBV29-1 to TRBJ1-2, with no clear D. CDR1 SQVTM and CDR2 ANQGSEA come from the germline V gene. The CDR3 contains 9 residues. Trimming removed 1 base at V and 12 bases at J, with 6 bases between. The CDR3 DNA reads TGCAGCGTTGAAGCCGAAAACACCTTC. It yields the protein CSVEAENTF. Together with reference TRBV29-1 and TRBJ1-2, the CDR3 gives the full variable domain: SAVISQKPSRDICQRGTSLTIQCQVDSQVTMMFWYRQQPGQSLTLIATANQGSEATYESGFVIDKFPISRPNLTFSTLTVSNMSPEDSSIYLCSVEAENTFGSGTRLTVV.

This rearrangement joins TRBV20-1 to TRBJ2-5; D perhaps matches TRBD1 (6 bases). Trimming took 3 bases from V and 2 from J, leaving 19 bases between them. The CDR3 extends over 16 amino acids. Germline CDR1 reads DFQATT; CDR2 reads SNEGSKA (reference sequence). CDR3 DNA: TGCAGTGCTAGCTCCGACAGGCGACCTTCACAAGAGACCCAGTACTTC. Translated, it gives CSASSDRRPSQETQYF.

This clonotype was picked up a small number of times. The chain couples TRBV5-6 to TRBJ2-5; D is perhaps TRBD2 (5 bases). The DNA end is more similar to TRBJ2-7, so the J call may be wrong. Germline CDR1 reads SGHDT; CDR2 reads YYEEEE. The CDR3 loop spans 12 amino acids. CDR3 nucleotides: TGTGCCAGCAACCATGGACTCCACGAGCAGTACTTC. Residues: CASNHGLHEQYF.

This clonotype was seen a handful of times. The chain recombines TRBV29-1 with TRBJ2-7; no reliable D call. Germline V CDR1 and CDR2: SQVTM, ANQGSEA. The V and J ends lost 5 bases and 1 base respectively, with 12 bases between them. The CDR3 sequence is 13 residues long. CDR3 sequence reads: CSVLGKASYEQYF. In nucleotides, the CDR3 is TGCAGCGTTTTAGGGAAGGCTTCCTACGAGCAGTACTTC.

V usage is TRBV20-1 and J usage is TRBJ2-7, with 9 bases lining up with TRBD1. Germline V gene lookup returns CDR1 DFQATT and CDR2 SNEGSKA (reference sequence). The trim removed 0 bases at V and 4 bases at J, leaving 19 bases unmatched. This CDR3 has 19 residues. The CDR3 region is CSARDLADRGIFLGYEQYF. The CDR3 nucleotides read TGCAGTGCTAGAGATTTGGCGGACAGGGGTATTTTCTTGGGGTACGAGCAGTACTTC.

This chain links TRBV15 with TRBJ2-7, with D hard to call. Germline V gives CDR1 LNHNV, CDR2 YYDKDF (reference sequence). This CDR3 is built from 14 residues. V lost 2 bases, J lost 6 bases, and 14 bases lay in between. CDR3 loop: CATSRNQASAEQYF. In nucleotides, the CDR3 is TGTGCCACCAGCAGAAATCAGGCATCGGCCGAGCAGTACTTC. The full variable domain, its missing parts supplied by reference TRBV15 and TRBJ2-7, is DAMVIQNPRYQVTQFGKPVTLSCSQTLNHNVMYWYQQKSSQAPKLLFHYYDKDFNNEADTPDNFQSRRPNTSFCFLDIRSPGLGDTAMYLCATSRNQASAEQYFGPGTRLTVT.

The chain carries TRBV20-1 and TRBJ2-4; D perhaps matches TRBD1 (5 bases). This CDR3 region has 15 residues. Germline CDR1 reads DFQATT; CDR2 reads SNEGSKA (reference sequence). V lost 0 bases, J lost 0 bases, and 9 bases lay in between. DNA for the CDR3: TGCAGTGCTAGAGATGGGGCGGAAGCCAAAAACATTCAGTACTTC. It translates to CSARDGAEAKNIQYF.

The chain is built from TRBV29-1 and TRBJ2-7; maybe TRBD1 (6 bases). Germline assignment: CDR1 SQVTM and CDR2 ANQGSEA. The CDR3 sequence is 12 residues long. With 4 bases removed from V and 6 bases from J, the gap between germline ends came to 13 bases. The CDR3, as DNA: TGCAGCGTTGGGGACAAGGGGCGCGAGCAGTACTTC. Protein product: CSVGDKGREQYF.

The gene calls are TRBV10-3 and TRBJ2-7; D is perhaps TRBD1 or TRBD2 (5 bases each). Germline CDR1 and CDR2: ENHRY and SYGVKD. This CDR3 contains 14 residues. Trimming took off 3 bases at V and 2 bases at J, with 11 bases between the two ends. The CDR3: CAISDAGTAYEQYF. CDR3 bases: TGTGCCATCAGTGACGCCGGGACGGCCTACGAGCAGTACTTC.

This clonotype was seen a few times. The chain has TRBV7-2 and TRBJ2-3, with 8 bases that match TRBD1. Germline trimming cut 0 bases from V and 1 base from J; bases unmatched to any gene: 6. This CDR3 is built from 17 residues. Germline V gives CDR1 SGHTA, CDR2 FQGNSA. The CDR3 sequence: CASSLAPQGGGTDTQYF. The CDR3 coding sequence is TGTGCCAGCAGCTTAGCGCCACAGGGGGGTGGCACAGATACGCAGTATTTT.

There are a few counts of this clonotype. CDR3 in DNA: TGTGCCAGCAGCCTACAGGGGGCGGGTGGCTACACCTTC. Translating it yields CASSLQGAGGYTF. The V gene is TRBV12-3 or TRBV12-4, the J gene TRBJ1-2, with 9 bases identical to TRBD1. Losses at the gene ends were 6 bases for V and 7 bases for J; bases not matched to a gene: 6. CDR3 length equals 13 residues.

This clonotype has just a few counts. This rearrangement joins TRBV15 to TRBJ2-6; D is undetermined. Germline V gene lookup returns CDR1 LNHNV and CDR2 YYDKDF (reference sequence). Trimming shortened V by 2 bases and J by 0 bases, and 8 bases separated the two germline ends. The CDR3 length is 16 residues. The CDR3 DNA reads TGTGCCACCAGCAGATCAGGAGTCTCTGGGGCCAACGTCCTGACTTTC. It translates to CATSRSGVSGANVLTF.

The V gene is TRBV12-3 or TRBV12-4, the J gene TRBJ2-7, with D possibly being TRBD1 (6 bases). This CDR3 has 13 amino acids. V was cut by 2 bases and J by 6 bases, with 11 bases left in between. This CDR3 is CASSLSRGVEQYF. CDR3 nucleotide sequence: TGTGCCAGCAGTTTATCCAGGGGCGTCGAGCAGTACTTC.

The chain recombines TRBV30 with TRBJ2-5; 15 positions agree with TRBD2. With 5 bases clipped from V and 4 bases from J, the junction kept 5 bases outside the gene matches. This CDR3 spans 15 amino acids. CDR1 is GTSNPN and CDR2 is SVGIG in the germline V gene (reference sequence). CDR3 amino acids: CAWGTSGGSGETQYF. DNA of the CDR3: TGTGCCTGGGGGACTAGCGGGGGGTCTGGAGAGACCCAGTACTTC.

This clonotype was observed a few times. The chain carries TRBV9 and TRBJ2-3; TRBD2 agrees at 10 bases. The CDR3 sequence is 18 residues long. Germline lookup yields CDR1 SGDLS and CDR2 YYNGEE. Losses at the gene ends were 0 bases for V and 3 bases for J; bases not matched to a gene: 10. CDR3 coding DNA: TGTGCCAGCAGCGTAGAGGGTTCTAGCGGGAGTATGACAGATACGCAGTATTTT. This gives the protein CASSVEGSSGSMTDTQYF.

The chain carries TRBV29-1 and TRBJ2-1, with D possibly TRBD1 on 5 matching bases. V was pared by 6 bases and J by 6 bases, with 6 bases between. The CDR3 has 10 residues. Germline CDR1 reads SQVTM; CDR2 reads ANQGSEA. CDR3 protein: CSVGVNEQFF. The CDR3 DNA sequence: TGCAGCGTAGGGGTCAATGAGCAGTTCTTC.

This clonotype was counted a single time. V usage is TRBV7-9 and J usage is TRBJ2-1; 8 nucleotides match TRBD2. This CDR3 is 14 amino acids long. Per germline, CDR1 SEHNR and CDR2 FQNEAQ (reference sequence). After removal of 3 bases from V and 8 bases from J, the junction contained 6 bases not matched to a gene. The CDR3 DNA is TGTGCCAGCAGCTTGACTAGCGCGTTGGATGAGCAGTTCTTC. Its translation: CASSLTSALDEQFF.

This chain links TRBV5-1 with TRBJ2-5; 10 nucleotides agree with TRBD2. The junction had 14 bases not matched to a gene; V was cut back by 4 bases and J by 5 bases. The germline V gene has CDR1 SGHRS and CDR2 YFSETQ. This CDR3 is built from 17 residues. Here the CDR3 DNA reads TGCGCCAGCAGCCCACGGGCTAGCGGGAGTATAGGGGAGACCCAGTACTTC. Protein: CASSPRASGSIGETQYF.

This clonotype was found once. This rearrangement joins TRBV7-3 to TRBJ1-1; D uncertain. The germline V gene encodes CDR1 SGHTA and CDR2 FQGTGA. CDR3 length: 16 amino acids. With 5 bases removed from V and 0 bases from J, the gap between germline ends came to 16 bases. CDR3 protein: CASSPPGRIMNTEAFF. The CDR3 nucleotides read TGTGCCAGCAGCCCCCCCGGACGAATCATGAACACTGAAGCTTTCTTT.

V is TRBV11-3 and J is TRBJ2-3, with D unclear. CDR3 length: 16 amino acids. CDR1 and CDR2 (germline): SGHNT, YENEEA. V gave up 2 bases and J gave up 2 bases, with 14 bases separating them. Written as DNA, the CDR3 is TGTGCCAGCAGCTTAAGTAATGGCGGAATCACAGATACGCAGTATTTT. As protein: CASSLSNGGITDTQYF.

This clonotype appeared a few times. V gene TRBV29-1 combines with J gene TRBJ2-7; a weak D match, TRBD1 (5 bases). CDR3 length equals 13 residues. The V end lost 5 bases, the J end lost 1 base, and 12 bases lay between the germline ends. Germline loops: CDR1 SQVTM, CDR2 ANQGSEA. The CDR3 DNA is TGCAGCGTTACGGACACCATATCCTACGAGCAGTACTTC. As protein: CSVTDTISYEQYF.

About this clonotype: One junction end disagrees with the germline gene, perhaps due to a read error. The chain employs TRBV29-1 and TRBJ2-1; 9 bases line up with TRBD2. Germline V gene sequence: CDR1 SQVTM, CDR2 ANQGSEA. The CDR3 consists of 12 residues. The CDR3: CSARSSGTERFF. In nucleotides, the CDR3 is TGCAGCGCCCGATCTAGCGGGACCGAGCGGTTCTTC.

This clonotype has more than one count but fewer than ten. V usage is TRBV7-2 and J usage is TRBJ2-4, with TRBD1 matching 7 bases. The CDR3 runs to 17 residues. Germline lookup yields CDR1 SGHTA and CDR2 FQGNSA. V was pared by 4 bases and J by 1 base, with 10 bases of the junction left unmatched. CDR3 DNA sequence: TGTGCCAGCAGCTCACTTTTGGACAGGCGGGCCAAAAACATTCAGTACTTC. The encoded protein is CASSSLLDRRAKNIQYF.

There are many counts of this clonotype. The chain is built from TRBV27 and TRBJ2-5; no clear D. With 3 bases removed from V and 4 bases from J, the gap between germline ends came to 6 bases. Germline V gene lookup returns CDR1 MNHEY and CDR2 SMNVEV (reference sequence). The CDR3 consists of 12 residues. In DNA, the CDR3 is TGTGCCAGCAGTTTCACTGGAGAGACCCAGTACTTC. It codes for CASSFTGETQYF.

This clonotype was detected a few times. The chain recombines TRBV25-1 with TRBJ2-4, with TRBD1 as a possible D gene (6 bases). The CDR3 is 15 residues long. V was pared by 3 bases and J by 6 bases, with 15 bases between. Germline V gene lookup returns CDR1 MGHDK and CDR2 SYGVNS. The CDR3 sequence: CASSDPGKDRNIQYF. The CDR3 DNA reads as TGTGCCAGCAGTGACCCGGGAAAGGACAGAAACATTCAGTACTTC. Looking up the rest from reference TRBV25-1 and TRBJ2-4 gives the full variable domain: EADIYQTPRYLVIGTGKKITLECSQTMGHDKMYWYQQDPGMELHLIHYSYGVNSTEKGDLSSESTVSRIRTEHFPLTLESARPSHTSQYLCASSDPGKDRNIQYFGAGTRLSVL.